This T cell receptor (beta chain) was sequenced for a study of a mutant IDH1 vaccine in newly diagnosed glioma. Overall study: Most patients had radiochemotherapy with temozolomide before enrollment; others had one alone.

Time point denoted: baseline, week 1 (first vaccination visit). Treatment reported: pre-vaccination baseline after standard-of-care therapy. The donor cohort comprised cases of new WHO grade 3 or 4 IDH1-mutant, ATRX-lost astrocytoma. On this clone itself: The antigen is undetermined.

Germline CDR1 MGHRA, CDR2 YSYEKL. Trimming removed 0 bases from V and 5 bases from J, with 14 bases in between. CDR3 size: 15 residues. Study-wide points: Patients showed vaccine-induced immune responses at a rate of roughly 93%. Alterations occurring in top peripheral T cell clonotypes seemed unrelated to pseudoprogression.

Sequencing used immunoSEQ multiplex PCR; TCRdb keeps in-frame clones, though not all of them. The sample holds tens of thousands of clones; about four fifths are singletons and the top ten take nearly 20%. The sequence derives from a man in his late teens or twenties with glioma. The chain is built from TRBV4-1 and TRBJ2-7; D not resolved. The specimen comprised PBMCs, sampled from a glioma patient treated with radiotherapy, temozolomide or both. Here the CDR3 DNA reads TGCGCCAGCAGCCAAGATGGCCGTACCCGGAACGAGCAGTACTTC. It encodes CASSQDGRTRNEQYF.